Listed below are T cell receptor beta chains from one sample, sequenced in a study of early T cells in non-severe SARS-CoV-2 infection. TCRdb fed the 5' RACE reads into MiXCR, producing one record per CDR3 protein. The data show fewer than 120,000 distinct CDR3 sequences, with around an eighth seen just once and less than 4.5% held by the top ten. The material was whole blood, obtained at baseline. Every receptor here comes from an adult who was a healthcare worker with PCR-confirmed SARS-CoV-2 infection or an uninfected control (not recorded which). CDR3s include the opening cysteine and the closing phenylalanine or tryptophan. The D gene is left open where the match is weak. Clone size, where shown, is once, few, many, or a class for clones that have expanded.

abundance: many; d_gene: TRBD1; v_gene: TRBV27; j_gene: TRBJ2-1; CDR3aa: CASTNSHRGDNEQFF; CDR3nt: TGTGCCAGCACAAACTCCCACAGGGGGGACAATGAGCAGTTCTTC
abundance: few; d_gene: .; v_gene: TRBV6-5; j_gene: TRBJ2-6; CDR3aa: CASSNVVSGANVLTF; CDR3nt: TGTGCCAGCAGTAACGTTGTCTCTGGGGCCAACGTCCTGACTTTC
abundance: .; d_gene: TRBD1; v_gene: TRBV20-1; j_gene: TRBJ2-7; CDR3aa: CSARRDRTYEQYF; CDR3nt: TGCAGTGCTAGGCGGGACAGGACCTACGAGCAGTACTTC
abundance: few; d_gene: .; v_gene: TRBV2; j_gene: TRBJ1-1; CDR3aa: CASSLKGANTEAFF; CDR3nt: TGTGCCAGCAGCCTTAAAGGGGCGAACACTGAAGCTTTCTTT
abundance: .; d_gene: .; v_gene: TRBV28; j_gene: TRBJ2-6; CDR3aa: CASRYVGSGANVLTF; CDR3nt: TGTGCCAGCAGATACGTGGGCTCTGGGGCCAACGTCCTGACTTTC
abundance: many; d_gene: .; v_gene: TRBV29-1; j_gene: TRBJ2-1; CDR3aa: CSLPRKRTPSINEQFF; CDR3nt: TGCAGTTTACCAAGAAAAAGGACTCCTTCAATCAATGAGCAGTTCTTC
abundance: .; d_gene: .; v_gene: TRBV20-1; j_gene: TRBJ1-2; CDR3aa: CSARDIYGYTF; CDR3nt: TGCAGTGCTAGAGACATCTATGGCTACACCTTC
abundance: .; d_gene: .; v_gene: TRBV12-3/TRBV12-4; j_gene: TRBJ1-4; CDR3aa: CASSYRLGGELLDEKLFF; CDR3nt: TGTGCCAGCAGTTACCGCCTGGGTGGGGAGCTTTTAGATGAAAAACTGTTTTTT
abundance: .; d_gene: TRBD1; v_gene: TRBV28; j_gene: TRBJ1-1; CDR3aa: CASSTLGGTGNTEAFF; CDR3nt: TGTGCCAGCAGTACCCTGGGTGGGACAGGGAACACTGAAGCTTTCTTT
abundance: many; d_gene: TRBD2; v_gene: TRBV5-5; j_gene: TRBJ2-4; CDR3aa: CASSTGGPNIQYF; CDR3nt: TGTGCCAGCAGCACGGGGGGGCCAAACATTCAGTACTTC
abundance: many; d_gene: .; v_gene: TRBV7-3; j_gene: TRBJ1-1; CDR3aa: CASSFAGGTEAFF; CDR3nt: TGTGCCAGCAGCTTCGCCGGGGGCACTGAAGCTTTCTTT
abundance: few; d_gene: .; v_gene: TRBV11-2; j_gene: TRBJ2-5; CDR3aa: CASSLGGARQETQYF; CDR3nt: TGTGCCAGCAGCCTTGGCGGGGCCCGTCAGGAGACCCAGTACTTC
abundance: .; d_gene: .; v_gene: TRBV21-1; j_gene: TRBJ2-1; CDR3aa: CASSNAGTGVSEQFF; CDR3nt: TGTGCCAGCAGCAACGCCGGGACAGGGGTTTCTGAGCAGTTCTTC
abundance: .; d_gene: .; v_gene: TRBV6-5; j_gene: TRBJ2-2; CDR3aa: CASTDTNTGELFF; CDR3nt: TGTGCCAGCACTGACACGAACACCGGGGAGCTGTTTTTT
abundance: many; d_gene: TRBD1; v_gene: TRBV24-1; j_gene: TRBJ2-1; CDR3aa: CATSTSKTGSYDEQFF; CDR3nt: TGTGCCACCAGTACCTCCAAGACAGGGTCTTACGATGAGCAGTTCTTC
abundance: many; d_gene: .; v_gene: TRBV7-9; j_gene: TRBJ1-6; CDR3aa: CASSFGQSYNSPLHF; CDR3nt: TGTGCCAGCAGTTTTGGACAGAGCTATAATTCACCCCTCCACTTT
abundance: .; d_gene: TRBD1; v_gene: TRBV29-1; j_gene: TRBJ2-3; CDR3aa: CSVLGGLDTQYF; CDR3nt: TGCAGCGTTCTAGGGGGCCTGGATACGCAGTATTTT
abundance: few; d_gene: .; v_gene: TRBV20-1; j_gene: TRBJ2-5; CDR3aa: CSARVGAQETQYF; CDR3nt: TGCAGTGCTAGAGTAGGGGCACAAGAGACCCAGTACTTC
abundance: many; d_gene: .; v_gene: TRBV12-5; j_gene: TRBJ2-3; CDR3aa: CASGGYGRLGTDTQYF; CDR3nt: TGTGCTAGTGGGGGGTACGGTCGACTTGGCACAGATACGCAGTATTTT
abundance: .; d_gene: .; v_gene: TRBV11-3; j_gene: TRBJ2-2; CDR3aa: CASTQAGGELFF; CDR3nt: TGTGCCAGCACCCAGGCCGGCGGGGAGCTGTTTTTT
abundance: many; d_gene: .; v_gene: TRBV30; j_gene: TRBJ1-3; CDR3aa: CAWSHVNSGNTIYF; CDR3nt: TGTGCCTGGAGCCACGTGAACTCTGGAAACACCATATATTTT
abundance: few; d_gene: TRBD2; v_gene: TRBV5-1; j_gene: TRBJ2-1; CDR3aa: CASSLEASGSVYEQFF; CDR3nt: TGCGCCAGCAGCTTGGAGGCTAGCGGGAGTGTATATGAGCAGTTCTTC
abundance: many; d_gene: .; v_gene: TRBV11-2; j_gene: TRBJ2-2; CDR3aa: CASSLEVTGELFF; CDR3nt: TGTGCCAGCAGCTTAGAAGTCACCGGGGAGCTGTTTTTT
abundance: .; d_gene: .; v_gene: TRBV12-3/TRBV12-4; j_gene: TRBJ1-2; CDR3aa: CASSLRQSGYTF; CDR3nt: TGTGCCAGCAGTTTACGGCAGTCTGGCTACACCTTC
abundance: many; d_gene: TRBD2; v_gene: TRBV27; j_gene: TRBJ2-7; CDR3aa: CASSSLAGGPGEQYF; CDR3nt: TGTGCCAGCAGTTCACTAGCGGGAGGGCCCGGCGAGCAGTACTTC
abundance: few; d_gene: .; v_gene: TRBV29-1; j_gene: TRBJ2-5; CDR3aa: CSVDGAGQETQYF; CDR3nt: TGCAGCGTTGATGGAGCAGGGCAAGAGACCCAGTACTTC
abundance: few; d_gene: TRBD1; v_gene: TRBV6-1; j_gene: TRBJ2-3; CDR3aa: CARGDRGADTQYF; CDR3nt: TGTGCCAGGGGGGACAGGGGGGCAGATACGCAGTATTTT
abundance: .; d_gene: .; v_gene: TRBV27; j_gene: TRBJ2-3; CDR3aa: CASSFRPLPGDTQYF; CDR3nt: TGTGCCAGCAGTTTCCGACCGCTTCCCGGGGATACGCAGTATTTT
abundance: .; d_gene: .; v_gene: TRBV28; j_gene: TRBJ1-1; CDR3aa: CASYRVPEAFF; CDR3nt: TGTGCCAGTTACAGGGTACCCGAAGCTTTCTTT
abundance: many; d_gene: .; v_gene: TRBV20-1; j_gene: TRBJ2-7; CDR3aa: CSARALRGRYEQYF; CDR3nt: TGCAGTGCTAGAGCCCTCAGGGGCCGGTACGAGCAGTACTTC
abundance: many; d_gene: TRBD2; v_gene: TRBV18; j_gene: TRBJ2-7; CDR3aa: CASSPPGLASYEQYF; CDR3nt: TGTGCCAGCTCACCACCGGGACTAGCGAGCTACGAGCAGTACTTC
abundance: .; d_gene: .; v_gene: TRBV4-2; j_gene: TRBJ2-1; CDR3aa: CASSQRLDLYNEQFF; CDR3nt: TGTGCCAGCAGCCAACGACTAGACCTCTACAATGAGCAGTTCTTC
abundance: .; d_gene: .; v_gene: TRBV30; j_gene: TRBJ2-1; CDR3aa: CAASAGLYNEQFF; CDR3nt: TGTGCTGCGTCGGCGGGGTTGTACAATGAGCAGTTCTTC
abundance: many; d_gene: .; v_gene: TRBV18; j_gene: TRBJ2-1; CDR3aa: CASSPGPSSYNEQFF; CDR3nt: TGTGCCAGCTCACCGGGTCCCAGCTCCTACAATGAGCAGTTCTTC
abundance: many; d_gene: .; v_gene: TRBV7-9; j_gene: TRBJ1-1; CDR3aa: CASSRTADFEAFF; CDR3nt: TGTGCCAGCAGCAGAACGGCAGACTTTGAAGCTTTCTTT
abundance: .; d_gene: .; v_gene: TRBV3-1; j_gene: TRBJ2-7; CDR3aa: CASSQGPGLQGYEQYF; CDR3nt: TGTGCCAGCAGCCAAGGCCCGGGACTACAGGGATACGAGCAGTACTTC
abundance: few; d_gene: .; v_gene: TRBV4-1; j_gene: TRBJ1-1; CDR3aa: CASSPTDSLATEAFF; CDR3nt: TGCGCCAGCAGCCCCACGGACAGCTTGGCCACTGAAGCTTTCTTT
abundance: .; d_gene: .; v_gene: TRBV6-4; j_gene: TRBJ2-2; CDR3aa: CASSRQNTGELFF; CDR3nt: TGTGCCAGCAGCAGACAGAACACCGGGGAGCTGTTTTTT
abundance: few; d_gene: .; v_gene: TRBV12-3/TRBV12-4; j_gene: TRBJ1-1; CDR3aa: CASSPLGKNTEAFF; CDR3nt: TGTGCCAGCAGTCCCCTGGGGAAGAACACTGAAGCTTTCTTT
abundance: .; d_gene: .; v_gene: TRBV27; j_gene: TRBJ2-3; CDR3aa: CASTGTSSTDTQYF; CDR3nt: TGTGCCAGCACCGGAACGTCGAGCACAGATACGCAGTATTTT
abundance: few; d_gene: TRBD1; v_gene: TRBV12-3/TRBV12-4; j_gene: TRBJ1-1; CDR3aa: CASRPGGAAEAFF; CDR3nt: TGTGCCAGCAGGCCAGGGGGCGCCGCTGAAGCTTTCTTT
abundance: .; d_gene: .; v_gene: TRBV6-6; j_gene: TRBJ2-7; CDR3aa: CASSYSVAPSYEQYF; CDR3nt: TGTGCCAGCAGTTACTCCGTGGCTCCCAGTTACGAGCAGTACTTC
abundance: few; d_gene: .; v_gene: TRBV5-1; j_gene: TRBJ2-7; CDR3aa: CASRSWTTAYEQYF; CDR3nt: TGCGCCAGCAGATCCTGGACTACCGCCTACGAGCAGTACTTC
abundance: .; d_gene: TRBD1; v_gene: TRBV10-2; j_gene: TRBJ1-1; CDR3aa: CASSIWTGLNTEAFF; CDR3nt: TGCGCCAGCAGTATATGGACAGGCCTGAACACTGAAGCTTTCTTT
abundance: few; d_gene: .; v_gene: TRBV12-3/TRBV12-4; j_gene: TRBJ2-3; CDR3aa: CASSAGSDTQYF; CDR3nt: TGTGCCAGCAGTGCAGGGAGTGATACGCAGTATTTT
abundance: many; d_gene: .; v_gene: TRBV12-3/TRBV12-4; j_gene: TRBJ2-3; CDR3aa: CASSLTESGDTQYF; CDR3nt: TGTGCCAGCAGCCTGACCGAGTCGGGAGATACGCAGTATTTT
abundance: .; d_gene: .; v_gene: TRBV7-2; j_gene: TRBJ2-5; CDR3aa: CASSLYRETQYF; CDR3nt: TGTGCCAGCAGCTTATATCGAGAGACCCAGTACTTC
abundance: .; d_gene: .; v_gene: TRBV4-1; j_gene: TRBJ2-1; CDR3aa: CASSQVEADTSYNEQFF; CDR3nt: TGCGCCAGCAGCCAAGTTGAAGCGGACACCTCCTACAATGAGCAGTTCTTC
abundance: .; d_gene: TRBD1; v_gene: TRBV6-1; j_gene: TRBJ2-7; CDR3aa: CASSEALSRQGSYEQYF; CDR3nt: TGTGCCAGCAGTGAAGCGCTCTCTCGACAGGGTTCCTACGAGCAGTACTTC
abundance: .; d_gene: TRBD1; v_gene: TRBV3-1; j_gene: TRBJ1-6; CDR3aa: CASSKGQGSFTLHF; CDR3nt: TGTGCCAGCAGCAAGGGACAGGGATCCTTCACCCTCCACTTT
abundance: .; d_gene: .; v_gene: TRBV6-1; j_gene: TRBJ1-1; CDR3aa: CASSERGIAEAFF; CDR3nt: TGTGCCAGCAGTGAACGGGGGATTGCTGAAGCTTTCTTT
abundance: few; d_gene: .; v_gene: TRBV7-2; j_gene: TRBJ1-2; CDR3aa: CASSLAGAASNYGYTF; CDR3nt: TGTGCCAGCAGCTTAGCGGGGGCTGCCAGCAACTATGGCTACACCTTC
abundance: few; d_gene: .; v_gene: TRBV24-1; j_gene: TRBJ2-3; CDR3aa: CATSDLDGDTQYF; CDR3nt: TGTGCCACCAGTGACCTGGACGGAGATACGCAGTATTTT
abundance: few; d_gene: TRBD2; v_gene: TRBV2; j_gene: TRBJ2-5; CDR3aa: CASSDGGELAGSAVQETQYF; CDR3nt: TGTGCCAGCAGTGATGGGGGTGAACTAGCGGGTTCTGCCGTCCAAGAGACCCAGTACTTC
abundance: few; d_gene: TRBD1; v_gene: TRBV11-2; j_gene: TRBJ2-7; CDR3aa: CASSLVVGQGYEQYF; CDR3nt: TGTGCCAGCAGCTTAGTGGTGGGACAGGGTTACGAGCAGTACTTC
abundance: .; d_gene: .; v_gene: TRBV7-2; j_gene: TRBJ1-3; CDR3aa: CASSLTGSENTIYF; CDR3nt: TGTGCCAGCAGCCTCACAGGCTCTGAAAACACCATATATTTT
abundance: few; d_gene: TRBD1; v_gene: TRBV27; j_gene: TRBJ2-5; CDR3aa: CASSWTGEGETQYF; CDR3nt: TGTGCCAGCAGTTGGACAGGGGAAGGAGAGACCCAGTACTTC
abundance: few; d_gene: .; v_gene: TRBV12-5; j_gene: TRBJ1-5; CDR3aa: CASGGYQPQHF; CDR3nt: TGTGCTAGTGGGGGGTATCAGCCCCAGCATTTT
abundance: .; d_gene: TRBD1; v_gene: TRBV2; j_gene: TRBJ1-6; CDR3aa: CASREQGAAYNSPLHF; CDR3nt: TGTGCCAGCAGAGAGCAGGGGGCCGCCTATAATTCACCCCTCCACTTT
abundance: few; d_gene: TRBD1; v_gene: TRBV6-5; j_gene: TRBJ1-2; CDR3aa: CASSPGQDHGYTF; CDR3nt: TGTGCCAGCAGCCCCGGACAGGACCATGGCTACACCTTC